A selection of T cell receptor beta chains follows, all from one sample in a study of cytomegalovirus exposure and HLA in healthy donors. The table came from immunoSEQ multiplex PCR; TCRdb's copy has only in-frame clones and leaves some out. This sample has 200,000 or so clones, with more than 65% found just once. Source material: PBMCs. The receptor source for this set is a woman between 25 and 40 years old in good health and CMV-seropositive. Each CDR3 is given with its conserved first and last residue. D genes are given only for firm matches. Clone size is stated in some rows and not others, as once, few, many or a class when expanded.

J,D,size,V,CDR3,DNA
TRBJ2-7,TRBD1,once,TRBV27,CASSPGTGLPSSYEQYF,TGTGCCAGCAGTCCCGGGACAGGGCTCCCGAGCTCCTACGAGCAGTACTTC
TRBJ2-7,TRBD2,NA,TRBV6-1,CASSEARGGYEQYF,TGTGCCAGCAGTGAAGCGCGGGGGGGGTACGAGCAGTACTTC
TRBJ1-2,NA,NA,TRBV5-6,CASSRSKNYGYTF,TGTGCCAGCAGCCGGAGTAAAAACTATGGCTACACCTTC
TRBJ1-1,TRBD1,NA,TRBV19,CASSIGQGEAFF,TGTGCCAGTAGTATTGGACAGGGTGAAGCTTTCTTT
TRBJ1-3,TRBD1,few,TRBV28,CASSTPLGTAGNTIYF,TGTGCCAGCAGTACACCCCTCGGGACAGCTGGAAACACCATATATTTT
TRBJ1-1,NA,NA,TRBV14,CASSFTGSNTEAFF,TGTGCCAGCAGCTTTACAGGGTCGAACACTGAAGCTTTCTTT
TRBJ1-2,NA,NA,TRBV10-3,CAISESGGVGENYGYTF,TGTGCCATCAGTGAGTCGGGAGGCGTCGGCGAAAACTATGGCTACACCTTC
TRBJ2-3,TRBD2,NA,TRBV29-1,CSVLALAENTDTQYF,TGCAGCGTTCTAGCACTAGCGGAAAACACAGATACGCAGTATTTT
TRBJ2-2,TRBD1,NA,TRBV12-5,CASGAGQEDGELFF,TGTGCTAGTGGGGCCGGACAGGAGGACGGGGAGCTGTTTTTT
TRBJ2-1,NA,NA,TRBV20-1,CSGQGNEQFF,TGCAGTGGGCAGGGGAATGAGCAGTTCTTC
TRBJ2-7,TRBD2,NA,TRBV5-1,CASSLITSGRVSEQYF,TGCGCCAGCAGCCTCATTACTAGCGGGAGGGTTAGCGAGCAGTACTTC
TRBJ1-5,NA,NA,TRBV5-1,CASSGNPGDQPQHF,TGCGCCAGCAGCGGAAATCCAGGTGATCAGCCCCAGCATTTT
TRBJ1-1,NA,few,TRBV19,CASKRQANTEAFF,TGTGCCAGTAAGCGGCAGGCGAACACTGAAGCTTTCTTT
TRBJ1-1,NA,NA,TRBV6-1,CASMGEGWENTEAFF,TGTGCCAGCATGGGGGAGGGTTGGGAGAACACTGAAGCTTTCTTT
TRBJ2-2,NA,NA,TRBV11-3,CASSVGLPNTGELFF,TGTGCCAGCAGCGTCGGACTACCGAACACCGGGGAGCTGTTTTTT
TRBJ1-5,NA,NA,TRBV6-5,CASSYSATVNQPQHF,TGTGCCAGCAGTTACTCGGCAACAGTTAATCAGCCCCAGCATTTT
TRBJ2-5,NA,NA,TRBV30,CAWSSHSGETQYF,TGTGCCTGGAGTTCCCATAGCGGAGAGACCCAGTACTTC
TRBJ2-3,NA,NA,TRBV5-1,CASSPPARGTDTQYF,TGCGCCAGCAGCCCCCCAGCGCGGGGCACAGATACGCAGTATTTT
TRBJ2-3,NA,NA,TRBV9,CASSPAGTYADTQYF,TGTGCCAGCAGCCCTGCCGGGACATATGCAGATACGCAGTATTTT
TRBJ2-6,TRBD1,NA,TRBV2,CASSGDRAQVLTF,TGTGCCAGCAGTGGCGACAGGGCCCAGGTCCTGACTTTC
TRBJ1-1,NA,NA,TRBV22-1,CPRGNTRMNTEAFF,TGTCCGAGGGGGAATACTCGAATGAACACTGAAGCTTTCTTT
TRBJ2-7,TRBD1,NA,TRBV7-3,CASSLTGTAYEQYF,TGTGCCAGCAGCTTAACTGGGACAGCCTACGAGCAGTACTTC